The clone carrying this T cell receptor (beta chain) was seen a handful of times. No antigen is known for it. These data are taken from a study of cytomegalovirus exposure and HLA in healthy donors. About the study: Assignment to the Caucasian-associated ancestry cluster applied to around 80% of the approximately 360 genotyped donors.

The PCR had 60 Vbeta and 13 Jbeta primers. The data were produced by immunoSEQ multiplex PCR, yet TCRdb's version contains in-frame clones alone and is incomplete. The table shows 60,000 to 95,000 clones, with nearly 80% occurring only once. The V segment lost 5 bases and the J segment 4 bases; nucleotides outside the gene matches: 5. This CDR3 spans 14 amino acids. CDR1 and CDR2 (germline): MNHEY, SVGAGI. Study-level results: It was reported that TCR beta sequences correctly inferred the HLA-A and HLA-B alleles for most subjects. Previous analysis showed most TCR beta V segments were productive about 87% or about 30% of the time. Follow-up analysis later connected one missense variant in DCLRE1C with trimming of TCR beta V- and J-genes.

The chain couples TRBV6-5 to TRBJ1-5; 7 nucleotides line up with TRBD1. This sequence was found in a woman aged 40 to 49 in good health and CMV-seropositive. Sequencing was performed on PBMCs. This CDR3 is CASSHGTVNQPQHF. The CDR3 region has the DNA TGTGCCAGCAGTCACGGGACAGTTAATCAGCCCCAGCATTTT.